The clone carrying this T cell receptor beta chain occurred many times. The germline gives CDR1 SGHAT, CDR2 FQNNGV. The CDR3 loop spans 14 amino acids. V was clipped by 5 bases and J by 3 bases, with 10 bases between them. The TCR beta CDR3 regions underwent amplification from RNA transcripts. Following a first-round RT-PCR that used HTBI primers, a second-round multiplex PCR was carried out. TCRdb itself ran the multiplex PCR reads through MiXCR, one entry per CDR3 protein. The sample records about 590,000 distinct CDR3 sequences, about 40% being singletons. The data are from a study of Graves' ophthalmopathy and Graves' hyperthyroidism.

The sequenced material came from peripheral blood or thyroid tissue (not recorded which). The clonotype comes from an adult man with Graves' hyperthyroidism. The chain links TRBV11-2 to TRBJ2-2; D uncertain. The CDR3 loop is CASSIYSYTGELFF. The CDR3 DNA reads TGTGCCAGCAGCATTTACAGTTACACCGGGGAGCTGTTTTTT.